The next 9 T cell receptor beta chains were all read from a single sample in a study of T cells in Graves' hyperthyroidism and ophthalmopathy. Amplified TCR beta CDR3 regions derived from RNA transcripts. A set of HTBI primers served as the primers for a first-round RT-PCR of the TCR CDR3. TCRdb reprocessed the multiplex PCR reads via MiXCR and lists one record per CDR3 protein. Among some 180,000 distinct CDR3 sequences listed, about a sixth were seen once. The sample comprised blood. The receptors come from a woman aged 50 to 65 with Graves' hyperthyroidism.

This clonotype showed up many times. The V and J genes are TRBV11-2 and TRBJ2-2; possible D gene TRBD1, 5 bases. The CDR3 spans 15 residues. Per germline, CDR1 SGHAT and CDR2 FQNNGV. The V end was cut by 5 bases, the J end by 1 base, with 11 bases between. The DNA for the CDR3 is TGTGCCAGCAGCACCAGGGTTCGGAACACCGGGGAGCTGTTTTTT. This sequence encodes CASSTRVRNTGELFF.

This clonotype was seen just once. The chain carries TRBV6-1 and TRBJ1-1, with 10 bases matching TRBD1. The CDR3 extends over 17 amino acids. Trimming removed 5 bases from V and 0 bases from J; junction bases left unmatched: 9. The germline CDR1 and CDR2 sequences are MNHNS and SASEGT. In DNA form, the CDR3 reads TGTGCCAGCAGTCCCGACAGGGGGCTTCGGATGAACACTGAAGCTTTCTTT. Residues: CASSPDRGLRMNTEAFF.

CDR3 coding DNA: TGCAGTGCTATAGGGGACATAAAGCACAATGAGCAGTTCTTC. Residues: CSAIGDIKHNEQFF. This chain links TRBV20-1 with TRBJ2-1, with D maybe TRBD1 (6 bases). Trimming stripped 4 bases from V and 5 bases from J, with 15 bases between. The CDR3 has 14 amino acids. CDR1 is DFQATT, CDR2 SNEGSKA, per germline (reference sequence).

Many counts were recorded for this clonotype. The rearrangement links TRBV12-3 or TRBV12-4 to TRBJ2-7; 8 positions match TRBD1. CDR3 size: 14 residues. V shed 3 bases and J 2 bases; nucleotides not matched to a gene: 3. Written as DNA, the CDR3 is TGTGCCAGCAGTTTCAGGGGGCTAACCTACGAGCAGTACTTC. Residues: CASSFRGLTYEQYF.

The sample holds many counts of this clonotype. The chain employs TRBV6-2 or TRBV6-3 and TRBJ1-1; 9 bases match TRBD1. The germline V gene encodes CDR1 MNHEY and CDR2 SVGEGT. CDR3 length: 14 amino acids. V shed 5 bases, J shed 5 bases, and the junction held 6 bases outside the gene matches. The DNA of the CDR3 is TGTGCCAGCAGTCCTGGGACAGGGCGGACTGAAGCTTTCTTT. Its translation is CASSPGTGRTEAFF.

This clonotype was seen a handful of times. A clone one base away is much larger, so this may be a read error. This sequence joins TRBV28 and TRBJ2-3, with 11 nucleotides matching TRBD2. Germline CDR1 is MDHEN and CDR2 is SYDVKM. The CDR3 sequence is 14 residues long. CDR3 sequence reads: CAGSWTSGLDTQYF. The CDR3 DNA follows: TGTGCCGGCAGTTGGACTAGCGGGTTAGATACGCAGTATTTT. The full variable domain, its missing parts supplied by reference TRBV28 and TRBJ2-3, is DVKVTQSSRYLVKRTGEKVFLECVQDMDHENMFWYRQDPGLGLRLIYFSYDVKMKEKGDIPEGYSVSREKKERFSLILESASTNQTSMYLCAGSWTSGLDTQYFGPGTRLTVL.

This clonotype was seen more than once but under ten times. The chain joins TRBV20-1 to TRBJ2-3, with 8 bases fitting TRBD2. The length of the CDR3 is 14 residues. V was clipped by 3 bases and J by 2 bases; unmatched bases: 4. Germline loops: CDR1 DFQATT, CDR2 SNEGSKA (reference sequence). DNA for the CDR3: TGCAGTGCTAGGAGCGGGGGTTTCACAGATACGCAGTATTTT. Translation gives CSARSGGFTDTQYF.

This clonotype was counted ten times or more. The chain uses TRBV11-2 and TRBJ2-7; D is possibly TRBD2 (5 bases). Germline V lookup: CDR1 SGHAT, CDR2 FQNNGV. CDR3 length: 17 amino acids. V lost 5 bases, J lost 1 base, and 21 bases lay in between. The chain's CDR3 is CASSRAYTTRRSYEQYF. For the CDR3, the DNA is TGTGCCAGCAGCCGCGCTTATACGACTCGGAGGTCCTACGAGCAGTACTTC.

The chain is built from TRBV4-1 and TRBJ1-1; unclear D gene. Per germline, CDR1 MGHRA and CDR2 YSYEKL. This CDR3 has 16 amino acids. The V gene lost 0 bases and the J gene lost 7 bases, with 18 bases spanning the gap. The CDR3 DNA sequence: TGCGCCAGCAGCCAAGATCAATATTTCACAGCAAGTGAAGCTTTCTTT. Its translation: CASSQDQYFTASEAFF.